Sequencing of this T cell receptor (beta chain) was carried out in a study of blood T cell repertoires in COVID-19. Turning to the study itself: Sites across the United States, Italy and Spain contributed samples from acute and convalescent COVID-19. The analysed material was cDNA or gDNA that came from T cells, B-cell-depleted T cells, or PBMCs.

In the original workflow: Using reference gene primer amplification, nucleated cell counts were estimated. Only in-frame clones appear in the TCRdb table, and some are missing; sequencing was by immunoSEQ multiplex PCR. That table is the source of V, J and clone size, and D and trimming were worked out from the DNA. The sample contains roughly 300,000 clones, about 89% of which appear only once. Looked up from germline, CDR1 is SGHTA and CDR2 is FQGNSA. Trimming shortened V by 5 bases and J by 3 bases, and 14 bases separated the two germline ends. This CDR3 spans 14 amino acids. The source material was peripheral blood. This TCR derives from a woman aged 45 to 65 who had recovered from COVID-19. The chain is built from TRBV7-2 and TRBJ2-7; possible D gene TRBD2, 6 bases. The CDR3 protein is CASSLSQGGYEQYF. The CDR3 DNA reads as TGTGCCAGCAGCCTGTCCCAGGGAGGCTACGAGCAGTACTTC.